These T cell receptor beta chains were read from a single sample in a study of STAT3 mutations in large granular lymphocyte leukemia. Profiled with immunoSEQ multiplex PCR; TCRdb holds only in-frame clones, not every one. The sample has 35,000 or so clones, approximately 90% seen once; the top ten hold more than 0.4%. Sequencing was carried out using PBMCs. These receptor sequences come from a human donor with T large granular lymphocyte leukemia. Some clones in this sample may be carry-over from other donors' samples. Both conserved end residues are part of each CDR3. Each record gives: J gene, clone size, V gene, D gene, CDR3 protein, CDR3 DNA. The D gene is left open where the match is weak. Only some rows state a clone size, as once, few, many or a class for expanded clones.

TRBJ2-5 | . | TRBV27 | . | CASSLRAQETQYF | TGTGCCAGCAGTTTAAGGGCACAAGAGACCCAGTACTTC
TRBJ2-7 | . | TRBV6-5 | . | CASSSAGQLTYEQYF | TGTGCCAGCAGTTCAGCGGGACAGCTAACCTACGAGCAGTACTTC
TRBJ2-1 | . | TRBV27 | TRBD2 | CASSPLAGGYNEQFF | TGTGCCAGCAGTCCCCTCGCGGGGGGTTACAATGAGCAGTTCTTC
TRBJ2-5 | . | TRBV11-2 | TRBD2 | CASSPAGGGFQETQYF | TGTGCCAGCAGCCCAGCAGGCGGGGGGTTTCAAGAGACCCAGTACTTC
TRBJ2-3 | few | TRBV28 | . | CASSLMARETQYF | TGTGCCAGCAGTTTAATGGCCAGGGAGACGCAGTATTTT
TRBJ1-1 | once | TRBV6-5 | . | CASSYWGSTEAFF | TGTGCCAGCAGTTATTGGGGATCCACTGAAGCTTTCTTT
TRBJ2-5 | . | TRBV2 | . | CASSRDVQETQYF | TGTGCCAGCAGCCGGGATGTACAAGAGACCCAGTACTTC
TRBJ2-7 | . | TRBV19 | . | CASSMDSYEQYF | TGTGCCAGTAGTATGGACTCCTACGAGCAGTACTTC
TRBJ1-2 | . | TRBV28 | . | CASSLVRGAGGYTF | TGTGCCAGCAGCCTTGTGAGGGGCGCGGGTGGCTACACCTTC
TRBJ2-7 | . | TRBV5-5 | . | CASSLGTGPYEQYF | TGTGCCAGCAGCTTGGGTACAGGCCCCTACGAGCAGTACTTC
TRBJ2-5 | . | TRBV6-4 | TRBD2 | CASSELAGGPGRQETQYF | TGTGCCAGCAGTGAACTAGCGGGGGGGCCGGGTAGACAGGAGACCCAGTACTTC
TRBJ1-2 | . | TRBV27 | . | CASSFKGSYGYTF | TGTGCCAGCAGTTTCAAGGGTTCCTATGGCTACACCTTC
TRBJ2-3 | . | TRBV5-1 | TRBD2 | CASSLGLARTDTQYF | TGCGCCAGCAGCTTGGGACTAGCCCGCACAGATACGCAGTATTTT
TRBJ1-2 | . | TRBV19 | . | CASSISPTGGYGYTF | TGTGCCAGTAGTATATCCCCCACGGGAGGCTATGGCTACACCTTC
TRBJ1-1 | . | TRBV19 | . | CASSIGRLVGRGGTEAFF | TGTGCCAGTAGTATAGGCCGCTTGGTCGGCAGGGGAGGCACTGAAGCTTTCTTT
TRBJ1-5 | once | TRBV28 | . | CASASGGSNQPQHF | TGTGCCAGCGCTTCGGGGGGGAGCAATCAGCCCCAGCATTTT
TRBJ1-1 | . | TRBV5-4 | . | CASSIIGRLNTEAFF | TGTGCCAGCAGCATTATTGGACGGCTGAACACTGAAGCTTTCTTT
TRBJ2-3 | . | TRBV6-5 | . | CASSSREGATDTQYF | TGTGCCAGCAGTTCCCGGGAGGGGGCCACAGATACGCAGTATTTT
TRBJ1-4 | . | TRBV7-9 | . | CASSFTTSGGGEKLFF | TGTGCCAGCAGCTTCACCACTTCTGGGGGAGGTGAAAAACTGTTTTTT
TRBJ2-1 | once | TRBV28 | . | CASRASGYNEQFF | TGTGCCAGCAGAGCCTCTGGGTACAATGAGCAGTTCTTC
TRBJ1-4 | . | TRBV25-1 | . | CASSRATNEKLFF | TGTGCCAGCAGCAGGGCAACTAATGAAAAACTGTTTTTT
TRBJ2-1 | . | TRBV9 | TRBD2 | CASSAGLAGPGGSYNEQFF | TGTGCCAGCAGCGCGGGACTAGCGGGTCCTGGTGGCTCCTACAATGAGCAGTTCTTC
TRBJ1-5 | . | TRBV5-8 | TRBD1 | CASSSRQGPQNQPQHF | TGTGCCAGCAGCTCTAGACAGGGCCCCCAGAATCAGCCCCAGCATTTT
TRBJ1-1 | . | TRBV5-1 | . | CASSRPGEVNTEAFF | TGCGCCAGCAGCCGTCCGGGGGAGGTGAACACTGAAGCTTTCTTT
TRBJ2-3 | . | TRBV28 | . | CASSPRTIWRTDTQYF | TGTGCCAGCAGCCCCCGGACTATTTGGCGTACAGATACGCAGTATTTT
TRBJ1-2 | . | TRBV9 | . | CASSVGLAAYSLNYGYTF | TGTGCCAGCAGCGTAGGTTTGGCAGCATACTCCCTTAACTATGGCTACACCTTC
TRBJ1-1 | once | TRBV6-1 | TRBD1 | CASSAVQGGNTEAFF | TGTGCCAGCAGTGCGGTACAGGGGGGGAACACTGAAGCTTTCTTT
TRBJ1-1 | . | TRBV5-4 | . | CASSLDPNTEAFF | TGTGCCAGCAGCCTGGACCCGAACACTGAAGCTTTCTTT
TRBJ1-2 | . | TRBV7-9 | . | CASSPPRAVHTF | TGTGCCAGCAGCCCGCCCCGGGCCGTACACACCTTC
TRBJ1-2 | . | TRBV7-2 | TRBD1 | CASSAPGQGNYGYTF | TGTGCCAGCAGCGCCCCGGGACAGGGGAACTATGGCTACACCTTC
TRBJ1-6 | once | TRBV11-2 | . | CASRASSANSPLHF | TGTGCCAGCAGGGCCTCTTCTGCTAATTCACCCCTCCACTTT
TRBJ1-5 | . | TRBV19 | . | CASSIVQGSNQPQHF | TGTGCCAGTAGTATAGTTCAAGGGTCCAATCAGCCCCAGCATTTT
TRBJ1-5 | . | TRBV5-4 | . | CASSLDDQPQHF | TGTGCCAGCAGCTTGGATGACCAGCCCCAGCATTTT
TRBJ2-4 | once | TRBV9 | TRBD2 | CASSVGGGSTKNIQYF | TGTGCCAGCAGCGTAGGGGGGGGATCAACCAAAAACATTCAGTACTTC
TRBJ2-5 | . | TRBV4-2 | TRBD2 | CASSQDTSGEGETQYF | TGTGCCAGCAGCCAAGATACTAGCGGGGAGGGAGAGACCCAGTACTTC
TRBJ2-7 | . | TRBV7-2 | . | CASSPRTDPTYEQYF | TGTGCCAGCAGCCCAAGGACGGACCCTACCTACGAGCAGTACTTC
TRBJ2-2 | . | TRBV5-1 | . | CASSSGPGEGGELFF | TGCGCCAGCAGCTCAGGCCCAGGGGAGGGCGGGGAGCTGTTTTTT
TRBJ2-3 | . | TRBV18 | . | CASSKAGPPQNTQYF | TGTGCCAGCTCGAAAGCGGGTCCCCCACAGAATACGCAGTATTTT
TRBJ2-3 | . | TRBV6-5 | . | CASSYDVRGADTQYF | TGTGCCAGCAGTTACGACGTAAGGGGGGCGGATACGCAGTATTTT